This T cell receptor (beta chain) was retrieved from a study of cytomegalovirus exposure and HLA in healthy donors. Study results and limitations: In a later analysis, an Asian-associated ancestry cluster reportedly showed fewer N-insertions than the roughly 690-donor mean. Association of a missense DCLRE1C variant with TCR beta V- and J-gene trimming was reported in a later analysis.

A note on this clone: Antigen specificity is unknown.

Vbeta (60) and Jbeta (13) primers were used in the PCR. Clones were read by immunoSEQ multiplex PCR, and TCRdb kept only the in-frame ones, dropping some. The sample records about 120,000 clones, 75% to 80% being singletons. Germline values: CDR1 MNHEY, CDR2 SVGAGI. With V trimmed by 6 bases and J by 3 bases, 6 bases remained unmatched. The CDR3 covers 15 residues. The donors, nominally healthy at sampling, likely had unrecorded immune exposures. The sample comprised PBMCs. This clonotype was obtained from a woman aged 40-49 years in good health and CMV-seropositive. The chain couples TRBV6-5 to TRBJ1-5; 9 nucleotides agree with TRBD1. The CDR3 bases are TGTGCCAGCAGAAAGACAGGGGGAACCAATCAGCCCCAGCATTTT. This encodes CASRKTGGTNQPQHF.